This is a list of T cell receptor beta chains from one sample in a study of T cell repertoires in cytomegalovirus infection. No antigens are known for them. MiXCR, run by TCRdb on the reads, gives a single entry per CDR3 protein. The sample gives about 34,000 distinct CDR3 sequences, less than 60% of which show up once; roughly 90% is in the top ten. Sequences were derived from CD8+ T cells from cultured PBMCs, sampled from culture after CMV antigen stimulation. Source of these receptors: a human donor in good health (CMV status not recorded). Some clones in this sample may be carry-over from other donors' samples. The CDR3 runs from the conserved cysteine through the conserved F or W. D genes are given only for firm matches. Clone size appears in some rows only: once, few, many, or a class for an expanded clone.

clone_size,d_call,j_call,v_call,cdr3_aa,cdr3_nt
-,-,TRBJ1-5,TRBV7-4,CASSQDDSGNQPQHF,TGTGCCAGCAGTCAAGACGATTCCGGCAATCAGCCCCAGCATTTT
-,-,TRBJ2-7,TRBV5-1,CASSLDTSYEQYF,TGCGCCAGCAGCTTGGACACCTCCTACGAGCAGTACTTC
-,-,TRBJ2-1,TRBV19,CASSKHYWLKFF,TGTGCCAGTAGTAAACATTATTGGTTGAAGTTCTTC
few,-,TRBJ2-3,TRBV7-2,CASSLESSLNTQYF,TGTGCCAGCAGCTTAGAATCCTCTCTTAATACGCAGTATTTT
-,-,TRBJ2-7,TRBV4-1,CASSQGGGLYEQYF,TGCGCCAGCAGCCAAGGTGGAGGGCTCTACGAGCAGTACTTC
few,TRBD2,TRBJ2-1,TRBV7-3,CASSSRASGLQFF,TGTGCCAGCAGCTCAAGGGCTAGCGGGTTGCAGTTCTTC
-,TRBD2,TRBJ2-4,TRBV7-2,CASSLGLTSGGALTKNIQYF,TGTGCCAGCAGCTTAGGGCTGACTAGCGGGGGGGCTTTGACCAAAAACATTCAGTACTTC
-,-,TRBJ2-5,TRBV7-4,CASRTGRGSQGETQYF,TGTGCCAGCAGGACAGGTCGGGGCTCCCAAGGGGAGACCCAGTACTTC
-,-,TRBJ1-2,TRBV24-1,CATSDSDTNYGYTF,TGTGCCACCAGTGATTCCGACACTAACTATGGCTACACCTTC
once,-,TRBJ2-3,TRBV6-5,CASSYPEGDTQYF,TGTGCCAGCAGTTACCCGGAGGGGGATACGCAGTATTTT
-,TRBD1,TRBJ2-7,TRBV7-6,CASSLEGGPGAYEQYF,TGTGCCAGCAGCTTAGAAGGGGGCCCTGGGGCCTACGAGCAGTACTTC
-,TRBD1,TRBJ1-5,TRBV10-3,CAISPGQNNQPQHF,TGTGCCATCAGCCCGGGACAGAATAATCAGCCCCAGCATTTT
-,-,TRBJ2-2,TRBV5-1,CASSLVYTGELFF,TGCGCCAGCAGCTTGGTGTACACCGGGGAGCTGTTTTTT
-,-,TRBJ2-2,TRBV12-5,CASGLVPGELFF,TGTGCTAGTGGTTTGGTCCCCGGGGAGCTGTTTTTT
-,-,TRBJ2-5,TRBV4-1,CASSQDPSAGETQYF,TGCGCCAGCAGCCAAGATCCCAGCGCGGGGGAGACCCAGTACTTC
-,-,TRBJ2-7,TRBV7-9,CASSSARDRNSYEQYF,TGTGCCAGCAGCTCCGCGAGAGACAGGAACTCCTACGAGCAGTACTTC